This is a list of T cell receptor beta chains from one sample in a study of technical replicates of blood from a handful of donors. The assay was immunoSEQ multiplex PCR, and TCRdb's table has in-frame clones only and misses some. Of 65,000 to 85,000 clones in the sample, around 96% were seen once. The sample comprised T cells isolated from PBMCs. These receptor sequences come from a human donor in good health. Both conserved end residues are part of each CDR3. The order of the fields is CDR3 length, D gene, J gene, clone size, V gene, CDR3 DNA, CDR3 protein. A D gene is named only where the DNA matches it firmly. Some rows have no size entry. The others give once, few or many, or a class for an expanded clone.

cdr3_length: 16; d_call: TRBD2; j_call: TRBJ2-1; clone_size: -; v_call: TRBV7-7; cdr3_nt: TGTGCCAGCAGCCGACTAGCGGGAGGGCAAGTGAATGAGCAGTTCTTC; cdr3_aa: CASSRLAGGQVNEQFF
cdr3_length: 14; d_call: -; j_call: TRBJ2-4; clone_size: once; v_call: TRBV28; cdr3_nt: TGTGCCAGCAGTTTAGCGGTTCGCGAAAACATTCAGTACTTC; cdr3_aa: CASSLAVRENIQYF
cdr3_length: 12; d_call: -; j_call: TRBJ2-2; clone_size: -; v_call: TRBV4-1; cdr3_nt: TGCGCCAGCAGCCACCAACTTGAGGAGCTGTTTTTT; cdr3_aa: CASSHQLEELFF
cdr3_length: 15; d_call: -; j_call: TRBJ2-7; clone_size: once; v_call: TRBV30; cdr3_nt: TGTGCCTGGAGTTCGTCCGTAAAGCGGGCGTACGAGCAGTACTTC; cdr3_aa: CAWSSSVKRAYEQYF
cdr3_length: 14; d_call: -; j_call: TRBJ2-5; clone_size: -; v_call: TRBV15; cdr3_nt: TGTGCCACCAGCAGAGATCTTGCGGAAGCGACCCAGTACTTC; cdr3_aa: CATSRDLAEATQYF
cdr3_length: 12; d_call: TRBD1; j_call: TRBJ1-5; clone_size: -; v_call: TRBV6-4; cdr3_nt: TGTGCCAGCATTAGGACAGGACAGCCCCAGCATTTT; cdr3_aa: CASIRTGQPQHF
cdr3_length: 14; d_call: -; j_call: TRBJ1-1; clone_size: -; v_call: TRBV11-2; cdr3_nt: TGTGCCAGCAGCACCCAGCAGGGAAGCACTGAAGCTTTCTTT; cdr3_aa: CASSTQQGSTEAFF
cdr3_length: 13; d_call: TRBD1; j_call: TRBJ1-2; clone_size: -; v_call: TRBV29-1; cdr3_nt: TGCAGCGTAGATATCGGGACAGGCTATGGCTACACCTTC; cdr3_aa: CSVDIGTGYGYTF
cdr3_length: 13; d_call: -; j_call: TRBJ1-6; clone_size: -; v_call: TRBV19; cdr3_nt: TGTGCCAGTAGGACGGGTATGGATTCACCCCTCCACTTT; cdr3_aa: CASRTGMDSPLHF
cdr3_length: 12; d_call: TRBD1; j_call: TRBJ1-1; clone_size: -; v_call: TRBV11-2; cdr3_nt: TGTGCCAGCAGCTTGACAGGGGCCCTCACCTTCTTT; cdr3_aa: CASSLTGALTFF
cdr3_length: 14; d_call: -; j_call: TRBJ2-1; clone_size: -; v_call: TRBV15; cdr3_nt: TGTGCCACCAGCAGAGAGAGGGACTGGAATGAGCAGTTCTTC; cdr3_aa: CATSRERDWNEQFF
cdr3_length: 14; d_call: TRBD2; j_call: TRBJ2-4; clone_size: -; v_call: TRBV2; cdr3_nt: TGTGCCATCTCGGGAGGGCCAACCAAAAACATTCAGTACTTC; cdr3_aa: CAISGGPTKNIQYF
cdr3_length: 16; d_call: TRBD2; j_call: TRBJ2-1; clone_size: -; v_call: TRBV11-3; cdr3_nt: TGTGCCAGCAGCTTGACCTTCGGGACTAGCGGCAATGAGCAGTTCTTC; cdr3_aa: CASSLTFGTSGNEQFF
cdr3_length: 20; d_call: TRBD2; j_call: TRBJ2-7; clone_size: once; v_call: TRBV2; cdr3_nt: TGTGCCAGCAGCCACCCCACCCCCCCCAGACTAGCGGAAAGTTTCTACGAGCAGTACTTC; cdr3_aa: CASSHPTPPRLAESFYEQYF
cdr3_length: 16; d_call: -; j_call: TRBJ1-4; clone_size: once; v_call: TRBV11-1; cdr3_nt: TGTGCCAGCAGCCTAGGGAGACCTGCAACTAATGAAAAACTGTTTTTT; cdr3_aa: CASSLGRPATNEKLFF
cdr3_length: 13; d_call: TRBD2; j_call: TRBJ2-7; clone_size: -; v_call: TRBV2; cdr3_nt: TGTGCCAGCGTAGCGGGAGGGCCGGGTGAGCAGTACTTC; cdr3_aa: CASVAGGPGEQYF
cdr3_length: 15; d_call: -; j_call: TRBJ1-5; clone_size: -; v_call: TRBV27; cdr3_nt: TGTGCCAGCAGTTCGGGTACAGGACGCAATCAGCCCCAGCATTTT; cdr3_aa: CASSSGTGRNQPQHF
cdr3_length: 16; d_call: TRBD1; j_call: TRBJ2-7; clone_size: -; v_call: TRBV5-1; cdr3_nt: TGCGCCAGCAGCCCGCCAACCGGGACAGGGGACGACGAGCAGTACTTC; cdr3_aa: CASSPPTGTGDDEQYF
cdr3_length: 15; d_call: TRBD2; j_call: TRBJ2-7; clone_size: -; v_call: TRBV2; cdr3_nt: TGTGCCAGCATTACTAGCGGGCTTACCCCCTACGAGCAGTACTTC; cdr3_aa: CASITSGLTPYEQYF
cdr3_length: 13; d_call: -; j_call: TRBJ2-5; clone_size: -; v_call: TRBV7-8; cdr3_nt: TGTGCCAGCAGCCACAGGGCCCAAGAGACCCAGTACTTC; cdr3_aa: CASSHRAQETQYF
cdr3_length: 15; d_call: -; j_call: TRBJ2-7; clone_size: once; v_call: TRBV28; cdr3_nt: TGTGCCAGCAGTTTCGCAGGGAAACCCTCCTACGAGCAGTACTTC; cdr3_aa: CASSFAGKPSYEQYF
cdr3_length: 17; d_call: TRBD2; j_call: TRBJ2-2; clone_size: -; v_call: TRBV10-2; cdr3_nt: TGCGCCAGCAGTGAGTCGTGGGGGGGAAGGTCCACCGGGGAGCTGTTTTTT; cdr3_aa: CASSESWGGRSTGELFF
cdr3_length: 17; d_call: TRBD2; j_call: TRBJ2-2; clone_size: -; v_call: TRBV9; cdr3_nt: TGTGCCAGCACCCAAGAAGGAGTCAGCGGGGGCGTCGGGGAGCTGTTTTTT; cdr3_aa: CASTQEGVSGGVGELFF
cdr3_length: 15; d_call: TRBD2; j_call: TRBJ2-1; clone_size: once; v_call: TRBV9; cdr3_nt: TGTGCCAGCAGCGGGGGAGGGAGCTCCTACAATGAGCAGTTCTTC; cdr3_aa: CASSGGGSSYNEQFF
cdr3_length: 16; d_call: -; j_call: TRBJ2-2; clone_size: -; v_call: TRBV28; cdr3_nt: TGTGCCAGCACCCTAGACCCCCAGCGGAACACCGGGGAGCTGTTTTTT; cdr3_aa: CASTLDPQRNTGELFF
cdr3_length: 11; d_call: TRBD1; j_call: TRBJ1-2; clone_size: -; v_call: TRBV19; cdr3_nt: TGTGCCAGGGACAGGGGCGGCGGCTACACCTTC; cdr3_aa: CARDRGGGYTF
cdr3_length: 14; d_call: -; j_call: TRBJ2-7; clone_size: -; v_call: TRBV7-9; cdr3_nt: TGTGCCAGCAGCTTATTTCCAGGGGCCCACGAGCAGTACTTC; cdr3_aa: CASSLFPGAHEQYF
cdr3_length: 15; d_call: TRBD1; j_call: TRBJ2-7; clone_size: -; v_call: TRBV9; cdr3_nt: TGTGCCAGCAGCGTAACAGGGGGCGCGGGGTACGAGCAGTACTTC; cdr3_aa: CASSVTGGAGYEQYF